This T cell receptor beta chain was recovered during a study of blood T cell repertoires in COVID-19 (dated by TCRdb to the early 2020s). For the wider study: The collaborator samples originated in the United States, Italy and Spain and spanned the acute and convalescent phases of COVID-19. The material from the prospective study consisted of cDNA or gDNA derived from T cells, B-cell-depleted T cells, or PBMCs. The dataset comprised deeply sampled blood TCRbeta repertoires from subjects exposed to, actively infected with, or recovered from COVID-19. A freely available public database, intended as a resource for researchers studying the immune response to SARS-CoV-2, is where the repertoires were released. Samples came from the ongoing ImmuneRACE study (first 160 participants) plus 1,254 subjects from 6 global collaborators. Nearly every sample came with metadata listing a de-identified subject ID, COVID-19 status, age in years and sex. Where HLA class I and class II types were available, the types were taken from metadata supplied by the sample provider, not from assay-based typing.

Whole blood was collected in K2EDTA tubes by collaborating institutions according to the institutions' own protocols. For TCRbeta analysis, collaborator samples were shipped as frozen whole blood, as isolated PBMCs, or as DNA extracted from either sample type. Via the germline V gene, CDR1 is ENHRY and CDR2 SYGVKD. Cut back by 0 bases and 3 bases, the V and J ends lie 15 bases apart. The CDR3 has 17 amino acids, counting the end cysteine and phenylalanine. The retained sequence is limited to the CDR3, 51 bases, with the frame set at the first base. A word on this clone: Its antigen is not yet known. Base quality data are lacking; no much larger clone is found one base away.

Points the paper makes about the study in general: How much clinical and demographic metadata was included differed by source and by participant, and the metadata was provided uncurated.

The immunoSEQ Assay, a bias-controlled multiplex PCR, was used to amplify TCRbeta CDR3 regions from genomic DNA. The source study handled its data this way. The number of nucleated cells in each sample was estimated from the amplification of reference gene primers within the assay. To quantify the absolute abundance of each unique TCRbeta CDR3 rearrangement, sequence reads were collapsed and filtered. For each sample, productive Simpson clonality was calculated as the square root of Simpson's diversity index across productive rearrangements. TCRdb limited this immuneACCESS table to in-frame rearrangements with V and J called. A share of clones is missing; checked studies link under half to unresolved V genes, and the rest is unexplained. The DNA was the basis for D and trimming; V, J and clone size are from that table. This sample lists some 120,000 clones; roughly 81% were detected once. The ten largest clones take up roughly 10% of the sample.

Sample: peripheral blood. The receptor's source is a human donor in a cohort sampled during active COVID-19. Rearrangement joined TRBV10-3 to TRBJ2-1; 7 matching bases give a weak D call of TRBD2. The CDR3 loop reads CAISESEGGVGYNEQFF. The DNA sequence is given as TGTGCCATCAGTGAGTCGGAAGGGGGGGTTGGCTACAATGAGCAGTTCTTC.